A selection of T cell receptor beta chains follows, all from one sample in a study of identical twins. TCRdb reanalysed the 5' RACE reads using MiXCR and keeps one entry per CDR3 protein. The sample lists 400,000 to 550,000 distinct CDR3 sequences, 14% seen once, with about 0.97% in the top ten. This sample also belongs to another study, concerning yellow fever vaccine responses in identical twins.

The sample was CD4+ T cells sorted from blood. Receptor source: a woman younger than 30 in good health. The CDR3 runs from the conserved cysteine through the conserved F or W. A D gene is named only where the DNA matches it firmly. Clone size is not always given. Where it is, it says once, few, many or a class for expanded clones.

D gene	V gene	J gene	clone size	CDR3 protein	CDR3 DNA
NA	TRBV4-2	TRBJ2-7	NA	CASSQESGSHEQYF	TGTGCCAGCAGCCAAGAGTCGGGGAGCCACGAGCAGTACTTC
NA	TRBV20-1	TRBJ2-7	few	CSACGDNSYEQYF	TGCAGTGCGTGTGGTGACAACTCCTACGAGCAGTACTTC
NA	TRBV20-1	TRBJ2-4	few	CSARFLGAGVVNIQYF	TGCAGTGCTAGATTTCTGGGTGCCGGGGTCGTTAACATTCAGTACTTC
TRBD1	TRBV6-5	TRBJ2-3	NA	CASSYSRQGASTDTQYF	TGTGCCAGCAGTTACTCGCGACAGGGGGCGAGCACAGATACGCAGTATTTT
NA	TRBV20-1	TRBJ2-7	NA	CSGRGTIYEQYF	TGCAGTGGTAGAGGGACCATCTACGAGCAGTACTTC
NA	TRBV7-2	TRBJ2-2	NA	CASRFQTGELFF	TGTGCCAGCAGATTTCAAACCGGGGAGCTGTTTTTT
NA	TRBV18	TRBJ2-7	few	CASSPPLSNSYEQYF	TGTGCCAGCTCACCACCGCTCTCAAACTCCTACGAGCAGTACTTC
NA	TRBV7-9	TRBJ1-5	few	CASNLPEQPQHF	TGTGCCAGCAACCTACCGGAACAGCCCCAGCATTTT
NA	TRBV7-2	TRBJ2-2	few	CASSLRQVTAGELFF	TGTGCCAGCAGCTTACGACAGGTTACCGCCGGGGAGCTGTTTTTT
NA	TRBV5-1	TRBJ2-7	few	CASSLAPAASYEQYF	TGCGCCAGCAGCTTGGCTCCAGCGGCGTCCTACGAGCAGTACTTC
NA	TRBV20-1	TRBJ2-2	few	CSAGRNPGELFF	TGCAGTGCTGGCCGGAATCCCGGGGAGCTGTTTTTT
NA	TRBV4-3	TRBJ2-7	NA	CASSQGLYTYEQYF	TGCGCCAGCAGCCAAGGCTTGTATACCTACGAGCAGTACTTC
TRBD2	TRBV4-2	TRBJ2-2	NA	CASSQDAGTSDTGELFF	TGTGCCAGCAGCCAAGATGCCGGGACTAGCGACACCGGGGAGCTGTTTTTT
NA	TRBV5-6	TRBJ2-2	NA	CASSLPTGELFF	TGTGCCAGCAGCTTGCCCACCGGGGAGCTGTTTTTT
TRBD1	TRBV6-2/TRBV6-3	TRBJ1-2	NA	CASTWDRSGYTF	TGTGCCAGCACCTGGGACAGATCAGGGTACACCTTC
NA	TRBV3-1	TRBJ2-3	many	CASSLWTADTQYF	TGTGCCAGCAGCCTCTGGACTGCAGATACGCAGTATTTT
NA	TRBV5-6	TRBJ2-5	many	CASSFVRGGETQYF	TGTGCCAGCAGCTTCGTCAGGGGCGGGGAGACCCAGTACTTC
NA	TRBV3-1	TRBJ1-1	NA	CASSQPGKGTEAFF	TGTGCCAGCAGCCAACCAGGGAAGGGCACTGAAGCTTTCTTT
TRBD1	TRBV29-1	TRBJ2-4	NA	CSASGTGVRNIQYF	TGCAGCGCCTCCGGGACAGGGGTTCGTAACATTCAGTACTTC
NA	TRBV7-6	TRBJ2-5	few	CASSLPRKETQYF	TGTGCCAGCAGCTTGCCACGGAAAGAGACCCAGTACTTC
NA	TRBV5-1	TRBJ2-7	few	CASRQQGGGLYEQYF	TGCGCCAGCAGGCAACAGGGTGGAGGACTCTACGAGCAGTACTTC
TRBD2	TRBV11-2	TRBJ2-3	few	CASSPLAVVRGNTQYF	TGTGCCAGCAGCCCCCTCGCAGTCGTGCGGGGGAATACGCAGTATTTT
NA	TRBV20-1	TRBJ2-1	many	CSARQGPYNEQFF	TGCAGTGCTAGGCAGGGGCCTTACAATGAGCAGTTCTTC
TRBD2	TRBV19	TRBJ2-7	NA	CASRASGSNEQYF	TGTGCCAGTAGGGCTAGCGGGAGTAATGAGCAGTACTTC
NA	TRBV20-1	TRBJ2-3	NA	CSARPGGSSTDTQYF	TGCAGTGCCCGTCCGGGCGGATCAAGCACAGATACGCAGTATTTT
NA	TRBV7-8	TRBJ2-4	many	CASSLRTDIQYF	TGTGCCAGCAGCCTGCGGACGGACATTCAGTACTTC
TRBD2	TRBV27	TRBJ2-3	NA	CASRSLRAGGTDTQYF	TGTGCCAGCAGATCTTTAAGAGCGGGAGGAACAGATACGCAGTATTTT
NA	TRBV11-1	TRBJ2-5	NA	CASSHRDSRRETQYF	TGTGCCAGCAGTCACCGGGACTCGCGACGGGAGACCCAGTACTTC
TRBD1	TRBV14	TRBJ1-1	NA	CASSPLLWTGVNTEAFF	TGTGCCAGCAGCCCACTCCTATGGACAGGGGTGAACACTGAAGCTTTCTTT
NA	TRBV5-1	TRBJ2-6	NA	CASSPRGDPGANVLTF	TGCGCCAGCAGCCCTCGAGGAGATCCCGGGGCCAACGTCCTGACTTTC
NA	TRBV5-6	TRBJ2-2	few	CASSFLSDKGAGELFF	TGTGCCAGCAGCTTCCTGTCGGACAAGGGCGCCGGGGAGCTGTTTTTT
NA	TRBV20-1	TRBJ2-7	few	CSARDGAGVREQYF	TGCAGTGCCAGGGACGGGGCAGGGGTTCGCGAGCAGTACTTC
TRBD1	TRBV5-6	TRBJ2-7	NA	CASSPEPGQVYEQYF	TGTGCCAGCAGCCCAGAACCGGGACAGGTTTACGAGCAGTACTTC
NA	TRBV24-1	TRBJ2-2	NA	CATSDLLDRTGELFF	TGTGCCACCAGTGATTTGCTCGACAGGACCGGGGAGCTGTTTTTT